This T cell receptor beta chain was profiled in a study of shared clonotypes between healthy human individuals. Background on the study: Each donor's CD4 naive and CD4 memory cells filled three plates apiece, CD8 naive two, and CD8 memory one. Study-wide results and limits: With a few donors compared, 4% to 5.5% of naive CD4 clonotypes were shared.

Genomic DNA from each subset was divided evenly over several immunoSEQ plates. Template for every sorted-subset replicate PCR totaled about 0.2 ug DNA, some 30,000 T cell genomes. Sequenced by immunoSEQ multiplex PCR; TCRdb stores in-frame clones only, minus some. The sample consists of 1,100,000 or so clones, approximately 80% of them appearing once. With regard to this clone: The antigen is not known.

The CDR3 is 14 amino acids. CDR1 and CDR2 (germline): MNHNY, SVGAGI (reference sequence). With 3 bases removed from V and 0 bases from J, the gap between germline ends came to 8 bases. The receptor's source is a man in his late teens or twenties in good health. Some clones in this sample may be carry-over from other donors' samples. This chain joins TRBV6-6 and TRBJ1-1, with D unresolved. Input material: memory CD4+ T cells from PBMCs. The subset is: CD45RA-negative fraction. As DNA, the CDR3 is TGTGCCAGCAGTTATGACGGCTTGAACACTGAAGCTTTCTTT. As protein: CASSYDGLNTEAFF.